Following are 6 T cell receptor beta chains from one sample sequenced in a study of Graves' ophthalmopathy and Graves' hyperthyroidism. The TCR beta CDR3 regions underwent amplification from RNA transcripts. The authors performed first-round RT-PCR with HTBI primers and then a second-round multiplex PCR. TCRdb reprocessed the multiplex PCR reads via MiXCR and lists one record per CDR3 protein. This sample has approximately 330,000 distinct CDR3 sequences, with 15% to 20% found just once. Sequencing input: peripheral blood. The receptor source for this set is an adult man with Graves' ophthalmopathy.

This clonotype was counted ten times or more. The CDR3 nucleotides read TGCAGTGCCCCAGGGGAGGGTGGGACCGGGGAGCTGTTTTTT. It codes for CSAPGEGGTGELFF. The chain is built from TRBV20-1 and TRBJ2-2; tentative D call: TRBD2 (7 bases). Trimming took 6 bases from V and 5 from J, leaving 16 bases between them. The CDR3 is 14 amino acids. The germline V gene has CDR1 DFQATT and CDR2 SNEGSKA (reference sequence).

This clonotype was picked up many times. The gene calls are TRBV5-1 and TRBJ2-7; the D gene is possibly TRBD2 (6 bases). The CDR3 is 16 amino acids. V lost 0 bases to trimming and J lost 5 bases, with 18 bases between them. Germline CDR1 is SGHRS and CDR2 is YFSETQ. CDR3 region: CASSLAGPGVGDEQYF. In DNA, the CDR3 is TGCGCCAGCAGCTTGGCCGGTCCGGGGGTCGGCGACGAGCAGTACTTC.

This clonotype was detected ten times or more. V and J are TRBV7-8 and TRBJ1-1; no clear D. This CDR3 is 15 amino acids long. V was pared by 2 bases and J by 7 bases, with 17 bases between. Germline V CDR1 and CDR2: SGHVS, FQNEAQ. CDR3 in DNA: TGTGCCAGCAGCTTATTGGGGAAGGTGACGAGTGAAGCTTTCTTT. Protein: CASSLLGKVTSEAFF. The entire variable domain, with the rest obtained from reference TRBV7-8 and TRBJ1-1, is as follows: GAGVSQSPRYKVAKRGQDVALRCDPISGHVSLFWYQQALGQGPEFLTYFQNEAQLDKSGLPSDRFFAERPEGSVSTLKIQRTQQEDSAVYLCASSLLGKVTSEAFFGQGTRLTVV.

This clonotype was observed many times. This chain links TRBV7-3 with TRBJ2-7; either TRBD1 or TRBD2 may supply D (7 bases each). CDR3 length: 16 residues. With 5 bases removed from V and 5 bases from J, the gap between germline ends came to 22 bases. In germline, CDR1 is SGHTA, CDR2 FQGTGA. DNA for the CDR3: TGTGCCAGCAGCCCCAGGACAGGCGGGAGCTTAAACGAGCAGTACTTC. It specifies CASSPRTGGSLNEQYF. The entire variable domain, with the rest obtained from reference TRBV7-3 and TRBJ2-7, is as follows: GAGVSQTPSNKVTEKGKYVELRCDPISGHTALYWYRQSLGQGPEFLIYFQGTGAADDSGLPNDRFFAVRPEGSVSTLKIQRTERGDSAVYLCASSPRTGGSLNEQYFGPGTRLTVT.

This clonotype was seen ten or more times. The rearrangement uses TRBV6-5 and TRBJ1-2, with a weak D call TRBD1 (6 bases). Trimming took off 2 bases at V and 7 bases at J, with 11 bases between the two ends. Germline V CDR1 and CDR2: MNHEY, SVGAGI. The CDR3 contains 13 residues. Written as DNA, the CDR3 is TGTGCCAGCAGTTACGGAACAGGGTCTGGCTACACCTTC. Amino acid sequence: CASSYGTGSGYTF.

Ten or more counts support this clonotype. The chain is built from TRBV10-2 and TRBJ1-5, with D tentatively TRBD1 (6 bases). The CDR3 has 15 amino acids. V was pared by 3 bases and J by 7 bases, with 16 bases between. The germline CDR1 and CDR2 sequences are WSHSY and SAAADI. CDR3 coding DNA: TGCGCCAGCAGTGACCCCAGACAGGCTGGACAGCCCCAGCATTTT. Translating gives CASSDPRQAGQPQHF.